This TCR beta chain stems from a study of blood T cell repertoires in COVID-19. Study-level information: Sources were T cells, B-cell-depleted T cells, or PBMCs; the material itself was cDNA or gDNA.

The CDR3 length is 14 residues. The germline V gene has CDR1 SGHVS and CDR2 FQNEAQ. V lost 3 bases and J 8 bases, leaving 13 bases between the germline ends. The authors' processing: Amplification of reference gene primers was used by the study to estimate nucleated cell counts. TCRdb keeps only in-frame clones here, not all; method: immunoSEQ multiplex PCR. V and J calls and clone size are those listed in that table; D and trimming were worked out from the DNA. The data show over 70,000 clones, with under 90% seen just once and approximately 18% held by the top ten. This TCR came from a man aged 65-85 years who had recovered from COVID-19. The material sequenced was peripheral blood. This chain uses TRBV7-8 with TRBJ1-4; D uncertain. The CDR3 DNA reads TGTGCCAGCAGCTTGTCTACAAGGCGGGAAAAACTGTTTTTT. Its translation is CASSLSTRREKLFF.